Reported below is one T cell receptor beta chain. The CDR3 contains 15 residues. The V gene lost 3 bases and the J gene lost 0 bases, with 9 bases spanning the gap. Germline loops: CDR1 MDHEN, CDR2 SYDVKM. The method was immunoSEQ multiplex PCR; TCRdb's version includes in-frame clones alone and lacks a portion of them. The sample holds around 70,000 clones, roughly 84% seen once. The source of the sample is a study of PD-L1 blockade in urothelial cancer. Sequencing was performed on PBMCs, taken around atezolizumab (anti-PD-L1) treatment. The rearrangement links TRBV28 to TRBJ1-5, with D unresolved. This TCR was recovered from a man between 65 and 85 years old with urothelial cancer. The CDR3, as DNA: TGTGCCAGCAGTTTCGCGGGATATAGCAATCAGCCCCAGCATTTT. This translates into CASSFAGYSNQPQHF. The full variable domain, its missing parts supplied by reference TRBV28 and TRBJ1-5, is DVKVTQSSRYLVKRTGEKVFLECVQDMDHENMFWYRQDPGLGLRLIYFSYDVKMKEKGDIPEGYSVSREKKERFSLILESASTNQTSMYLCASSFAGYSNQPQHFGDGTRLSIL.